A single sample gave rise to the 21 T cell receptor beta chains below, sequenced in a study of blood T cell repertoires in COVID-19. The assay was immunoSEQ multiplex PCR, and TCRdb's table has in-frame clones only and misses some. The data show some 150,000 clones, roughly 80% seen once. The sequenced material came from peripheral blood. Receptor source: an older woman with COVID-19, enrolled during active disease.

The chain recombines TRBV5-1 with TRBJ2-7; the D gene is possibly TRBD2 (5 bases). V was clipped by 1 base and J by 5 bases, with 13 bases between them. This CDR3 has 14 residues. Germline assignment: CDR1 SGHRS and CDR2 YFSETQ. The CDR3 here is CASSLSRQRDEQYF. In nucleotides, the CDR3 is TGCGCCAGCAGCTTGAGTCGGCAGAGGGACGAGCAGTACTTC. The full variable domain, rest sourced from reference TRBV5-1 and TRBJ2-7, is KAGVTQTPRYLIKTRGQQVTLSCSPISGHRSVSWYQQTPGQGLQFLFEYFSETQRNKGNFPGRFSGRQFSNSRSEMNVSTLELGDSALYLCASSLSRQRDEQYFGPGTRLTVT.

The chain couples TRBV24-1 to TRBJ2-2; D gene uncertain. The V gene lost 5 bases and the J gene lost 7 bases, with 7 bases spanning the gap. Germline CDR1 is KGHDR and CDR2 is SFDVKD. The CDR3 has 12 amino acids. The CDR3 spells CATSGGIGELFF. The CDR3 nucleotides read TGTGCCACCAGTGGAGGCATCGGGGAGCTGTTTTTT.

This chain joins TRBV3-1 (or the pseudogene TRBV3-2) and TRBJ1-2; 8 bases are shared with TRBD1. Trimming removed 1 base from V and 4 bases from J; junction bases left unmatched: 5. CDR1 is LGHDT and CDR2 is YNNKEL in the germline V gene (reference sequence). This CDR3 comprises 15 residues. CDR3 coding DNA: TGTGCCAGCAGCCAAGGATCAGGGGGCACCTATGGCTACACCTTC. This translates into CASSQGSGGTYGYTF.

This sequence joins TRBV28 and TRBJ1-5; 7 bases are a match to TRBD1. This CDR3 spans 14 amino acids. Germline-derived CDR1 and CDR2 are MDHEN and SYDVKM. V lost 2 bases, J lost 5 bases, and 3 bases stayed unmatched. CDR3: CASSLNRGHQPQHF. CDR3 nucleotides: TGTGCCAGCAGTTTAAATAGGGGGCATCAGCCCCAGCATTTT.

The chain is built from TRBV24-1 and TRBJ2-1; 7 bases agree with TRBD2. Trimming removed 4 bases from V and 5 bases from J; junction bases left unmatched: 7. CDR1 KGHDR and CDR2 SFDVKD come from the germline V gene. The CDR3 sequence is 15 residues long. The CDR3 protein is CATSEHGGGDNEQFF. The CDR3 nucleotides are TGTGCCACCAGTGAGCACGGCGGGGGTGACAATGAGCAGTTCTTC.

V usage is TRBV6-5 and J usage is TRBJ1-4; 8 nucleotides match TRBD1. Germline CDR1 and CDR2: MNHEY and SVGAGI. V shed 0 bases and J 7 bases; nucleotides not matched to a gene: 7. The CDR3 is 16 residues long. The CDR3 region is CASSYSMTGASEKLFF. The CDR3 nucleotides read TGTGCCAGCAGTTACTCGATGACAGGGGCATCTGAAAAACTGTTTTTT.

The V call is TRBV5-6, the J call TRBJ2-5; a weak D match, TRBD2 (7 bases). The CDR3 extends over 15 amino acids. Germline CDR1 and CDR2: SGHDT and YYEEEE. V lost 4 bases, J lost 2 bases, and 15 bases lay in between. CDR3 loop: CASSPWGGAQETQYF. CDR3 sequence (DNA): TGTGCCAGCAGCCCCTGGGGGGGGGCTCAAGAGACCCAGTACTTC.

The count of this clone is one. V and J are TRBV28 and TRBJ2-4, with a weak D call TRBD1 (6 bases). V gave up 3 bases and J gave up 4 bases, with 16 bases separating them. Germline loops: CDR1 MDHEN, CDR2 SYDVKM. The CDR3 length is 16 residues. CDR3: CASSLGARGLKNIQYF. DNA for the CDR3: TGTGCCAGCAGTTTGGGGGCCCGGGGCCTAAAAAACATTCAGTACTTC.

The V call is TRBV15, the J call TRBJ1-4; TRBD1 is a possible D gene (5 bases). V was cut by 1 base and J by 4 bases, with 13 bases left in between. CDR1 is LNHNV and CDR2 is YYDKDF in the germline V gene (reference sequence). The CDR3 runs 16 residues. The CDR3 spells CATSRGSGGINEKLFF. CDR3 DNA: TGTGCCACCAGCAGAGGATCCGGGGGTATTAATGAAAAACTGTTTTTT.

The V and J genes are TRBV7-9 and TRBJ2-7; D is uncertain. V was pared by 3 bases and J by 6 bases, with 6 bases between. There are 11 residues in the CDR3. Germline V lookup: CDR1 SEHNR, CDR2 FQNEAQ (reference sequence). DNA of the CDR3: TGTGCCAGCAGCTTGGTGAGCGAGCAGTACTTC. Translating it yields CASSLVSEQYF. The full variable domain, completed using reference TRBV7-9 and TRBJ2-7, is DTGVSQNPRHKITKRGQNVTFRCDPISEHNRLYWYRQTLGQGPEFLTYFQNEAQLEKSRLLSDRFSAERPKGSFSTLEIQRTEQGDSAMYLCASSLVSEQYFGPGTRLTVT.

The gene calls are TRBV5-6 and TRBJ2-7, with 11 bases lining up with TRBD1. Per the germline V gene, CDR1 is SGHDT and CDR2 is YYEEEE. J gave up 3 bases and V 1 base, and 3 bases lay outside the gene matches. This CDR3 spans 15 amino acids. The CDR3 DNA follows: TGTGCCAGCAGCTTGTCCGGGACAGGGGGCTACGAGCAGTACTTC. Its translation: CASSLSGTGGYEQYF.

This chain uses TRBV6-6 with TRBJ2-1; 7 nucleotides match TRBD2. After removal of 4 bases from V and 5 bases from J, the junction contained 8 bases not matched to a gene. Germline values: CDR1 MNHNY, CDR2 SVGAGI (reference sequence). There are 15 residues in the CDR3. As DNA, the CDR3 is TGTGCCAGCAGTTGGAACACCCGGGGGGACAATGAGCAGTTCTTC. Protein sequence: CASSWNTRGDNEQFF.

This clone turned up a few times. This chain connects TRBV6-2 or TRBV6-3 to TRBJ1-5, with 8 positions matching TRBD1. Germline V gene lookup returns CDR1 MNHEY and CDR2 SVGEGT. V gave up 2 bases and J gave up 6 bases; unmatched junction bases: 6. The CDR3 spans 15 residues. The CDR3 sequence is CASSYPGQGTQPQHF. DNA of the CDR3: TGTGCCAGCAGTTACCCCGGACAGGGCACTCAGCCCCAGCATTTT.

The sample holds a few counts of this clone. The gene calls are TRBV19 and TRBJ1-1; D ambiguous. Looked up from germline, CDR1 is LNHDA and CDR2 is SQIVND (reference sequence). This CDR3 spans 14 amino acids. Trimming pared 0 bases from V and 4 bases from J, leaving 9 bases between. The CDR3 sequence: CASSIDASGTEAFF. As DNA, the CDR3 is TGTGCCAGTAGTATAGATGCCAGCGGCACTGAAGCTTTCTTT.

The chain couples TRBV10-3 to TRBJ2-1, with 7 nucleotides matching TRBD1. CDR1 ENHRY and CDR2 SYGVKD come from the germline V gene. CDR3 length equals 14 residues. Unmatched junction bases numbered 7, after V lost 5 bases and J lost 6 bases. CDR3 in amino acids: CAISKDRKTNEQFF. The CDR3 DNA sequence: TGTGCCATCAGTAAGGACAGGAAGACCAATGAGCAGTTCTTC.

The J gene is TRBJ2-3, the V gene TRBV6-2 or TRBV6-3; 12 nucleotides agree with TRBD2. Per the germline V gene, CDR1 is MNHEY and CDR2 is SVGEGT. CDR3 length equals 19 residues. V dropped 2 bases and J dropped 9; count of bases not matched to a gene: 18. The CDR3 coding sequence is TGTGCCAGCAGTTACCCTAGCGGGGGGGCCCAGCGGGAAGATTTGACGCAGTATTTT. Residues: CASSYPSGGAQREDLTQYF.

V and J are TRBV27 and TRBJ1-5, with 8 bases that match TRBD1. Germline lookup yields CDR1 MNHEY and CDR2 SMNVEV (reference sequence). CDR3 size: 14 residues. V lost 5 bases to trimming and J lost 6 bases; unmatched junction nucleotides: 6. This CDR3 is CASSVYRGGQPQHF. CDR3 sequence (DNA): TGTGCCAGCAGTGTATACAGGGGGGGTCAGCCCCAGCATTTT.

The chain couples TRBV6-5 to TRBJ2-1, with 7 bases that match TRBD2. This CDR3 spans 15 amino acids. Germline V gene data show CDR1 as MNHEY and CDR2 as SVGAGI. Unmatched junction bases numbered 6, after V lost 1 base and J lost 6 bases. CDR3 loop: CASSYWRGTGNEQFF. The CDR3 DNA follows: TGTGCCAGCAGTTACTGGCGGGGGACGGGCAATGAGCAGTTCTTC.

The chain recombines TRBV6-5 with TRBJ1-3; no reliable D call. Trimming pared 6 bases from V and 4 bases from J, leaving 13 bases between. Germline loops: CDR1 MNHEY, CDR2 SVGAGI. The CDR3 totals 14 residues. CDR3 DNA: TGTGCCAGCAGCTCGTTGTTGAGCGGAAACACCATATATTTT. Its protein product is CASSSLLSGNTIYF.

The J gene is TRBJ1-4, the V gene TRBV14; tentative D call: TRBD1 (5 bases). V was clipped by 3 bases and J by 8 bases, with 13 bases between them. Germline loops: CDR1 SGHDN, CDR2 FVKESK. The CDR3 has 14 amino acids. CDR3 in DNA: TGTGCCAGCAGCCATAGGGACTTCAGGGAAAAACTGTTTTTT. As protein: CASSHRDFREKLFF.

The J gene is TRBJ1-1, the V gene TRBV7-9; D not resolved. V was cut by 4 bases and J by 2 bases, with 11 bases left in between. Per the germline V gene, CDR1 is SEHNR and CDR2 is FQNEAQ (reference sequence). CDR3 size: 14 residues. The CDR3 protein is CASSSTGYNTEAFF. The DNA for the CDR3 is TGTGCCAGCAGCTCCACCGGGTACAACACTGAAGCTTTCTTT.